Listed below are T cell receptor beta chains from one sample, sequenced in a study of cytomegalovirus exposure and HLA in healthy donors. Produced via immunoSEQ multiplex PCR; TCRdb's table is partial and in-frame only. The sample has 110,000 to 150,000 clones, around 79% seen once. The sequenced sample consisted of PBMCs. The origin of the receptors is a woman under 40 in good health and CMV-seronegative. Each CDR3 is given with its conserved first and last residue. A D gene is named only where the DNA matches it firmly. Where a row states a size, it is once, few, many or the class of an expanded clone; other rows omit it.

clone_size d_call j_call v_call cdr3_aa cdr3_nt
once . TRBJ1-3 TRBV30 CAWKRGDTIYF TGTGCCTGGAAGCGGGGAGACACCATATATTTT
. TRBD1 TRBJ2-7 TRBV6-5 CASRRDRGPYEQYF TGTGCCAGCAGAAGGGACAGGGGGCCTTACGAGCAGTACTTC
. . TRBJ1-1 TRBV11-2 CASSSTFNTEAFF TGTGCCAGCAGTTCCACTTTTAACACTGAAGCTTTCTTT
once TRBD1 TRBJ2-7 TRBV5-6 CASSSGTGTYEQYF TGTGCCAGCAGTTCCGGGACAGGGACCTACGAGCAGTACTTC
few TRBD1 TRBJ2-5 TRBV19 CASRTGGLGETQYF TGTGCCAGTAGGACAGGGGGCCTGGGAGAGACCCAGTACTTC
few . TRBJ2-3 TRBV5-6 CASSPRGFTDTQYF TGTGCCAGCAGCCCCCGGGGGTTCACAGATACGCAGTATTTT
. . TRBJ1-3 TRBV21-1 CASSKATGQQLYSGNTIYF TGTGCCAGCAGCAAGGCTACGGGACAACAACTCTACTCTGGAAACACCATATATTTT
. TRBD2 TRBJ2-2 TRBV28 CASSPISGGNTGELFF TGTGCCAGCAGTCCAATTAGCGGGGGGAACACCGGGGAGCTGTTTTTT
. . TRBJ2-2 TRBV4-3 CASSQDQGNTGELFF TGCGCCAGCAGCCAAGATCAGGGGAACACCGGGGAGCTGTTTTTT
. . TRBJ2-2 TRBV4-2 CASSQGQKANTGELFF TGTGCCAGCAGCCAAGGCCAGAAAGCGAACACCGGGGAGCTGTTTTTT
. . TRBJ1-3 TRBV2 CASIEGGGPGNTIYF TGTGCCAGCATCGAAGGCGGAGGGCCAGGAAACACCATATATTTT
. . TRBJ2-5 TRBV4-2 CASSQEAQAKETQYF TGTGCCAGCAGCCAAGAGGCACAGGCCAAAGAGACCCAGTACTTC
. TRBD1 TRBJ2-7 TRBV5-4 CASSVGQRSVEQYF TGTGCCAGCAGCGTGGGACAGAGGTCGGTCGAGCAGTACTTC
. TRBD1 TRBJ2-1 TRBV13 CASSLRTGLGLNEQFF TGTGCCAGCAGCCTCCGGACAGGGTTGGGCCTCAATGAGCAGTTCTTC
. TRBD1 TRBJ2-2 TRBV11-2 CASSMRTGTTGELFF TGTGCCAGCAGCATGAGGACAGGGACCACCGGGGAGCTGTTTTTT
. TRBD1 TRBJ2-2 TRBV30 CAWSQGVTTGELFF TGTGCCTGGAGCCAGGGGGTAACCACCGGGGAGCTGTTTTTT
. TRBD2 TRBJ2-2 TRBV13 CASSPEGLEGGNSGSGELFF TGTGCCAGCAGCCCTGAGGGACTAGAGGGGGGGAACTCCGGGTCCGGGGAGCTGTTTTTT
. . TRBJ1-2 TRBV19 CASSNSQQGGYGYTF TGTGCCAGTAGTAACTCCCAACAGGGTGGCTATGGCTACACCTTC
. . TRBJ1-4 TRBV4-2 CASSQEVYREEKLFF TGTGCCAGCAGCCAAGAAGTTTACAGGGAGGAAAAACTGTTTTTT
. TRBD1 TRBJ1-2 TRBV5-4 CASSSPGGNYGYTF TGTGCCAGCAGCTCACCAGGGGGCAACTATGGCTACACCTTC
. TRBD1 TRBJ2-1 TRBV6-1 CASSEADRGSFF TGTGCCAGCAGTGAAGCCGACAGGGGTTCGTTCTTC
. TRBD2 TRBJ2-7 TRBV9 CASSVATSGLYEQYF TGTGCCAGCAGCGTAGCTACTAGCGGCCTATACGAGCAGTACTTC
. . TRBJ1-3 TRBV7-8 CASSLWGGGSGNTIYF TGTGCCAGCAGCTTGTGGGGAGGGGGTTCTGGAAACACCATATATTTT
few . TRBJ2-7 TRBV5-5 CASSLVTVGEQYF TGTGCCAGCAGCTTGGTTACCGTCGGCGAGCAGTACTTC
. TRBD1 TRBJ1-6 TRBV27 CASRGDRGSNSPLHF TGTGCCAGCAGGGGGGACAGGGGATCTAACTCACCCCTCCACTTT
. TRBD1 TRBJ2-7 TRBV27 CASLPATGAVYEQYF TGTGCCAGCCTCCCCGCGACAGGGGCTGTCTACGAGCAGTACTTC
once TRBD1 TRBJ1-1 TRBV6-6 CASRVDRVFEAFF TGTGCCAGCAGGGTGGACAGGGTGTTTGAAGCTTTCTTT
. TRBD1 TRBJ2-7 TRBV4-2 CASSQAVRTGNLYEQYF TGTGCCAGCAGCCAAGCCGTCCGGACAGGGAATCTCTACGAGCAGTACTTC
. . TRBJ1-1 TRBV5-8 CASSFQGITEAFF TGTGCCAGCAGCTTCCAGGGAATAACTGAAGCTTTCTTT
. . TRBJ1-6 TRBV11-1 CASSLAVTSGRINNSPLHF TGTGCCAGCAGCTTAGCAGTGACATCTGGAAGAATTAATAATTCACCCCTCCACTTT
few . TRBJ1-1 TRBV25-1 CASSAGTNTEAFF TGTGCCAGCAGTGCAGGGACAAACACTGAAGCTTTCTTT
once TRBD1 TRBJ1-2 TRBV4-1 CASSQRTGLRGYTF TGCGCCAGCAGCCAGAGGACAGGTCTCCGTGGCTACACCTTC
. . TRBJ2-5 TRBV21-1 CASSKEGGSETQYF TGTGCCAGCAGCAAAGAGGGTGGGAGCGAGACCCAGTACTTC
once . TRBJ1-2 TRBV27 CATMGIGGGYTF TGTGCCACCATGGGGATCGGGGGGGGCTACACCTTC
. TRBD1 TRBJ1-1 TRBV6-1 CASSDAQGAYTEAFF TGTGCCAGCAGTGACGCACAGGGGGCCTACACTGAAGCTTTCTTT
few TRBD1 TRBJ1-2 TRBV29-1 CSGGQGDGYTF TGCAGCGGGGGACAGGGCGATGGCTACACCTTC
. . TRBJ2-1 TRBV5-6 CASSLVTSDSYNEQFF TGTGCCAGCAGCTTGGTAACTAGTGACTCCTACAATGAGCAGTTCTTC
. TRBD1 TRBJ2-1 TRBV5-1 CASSLASGTGSGEQFF TGCGCCAGCAGCTTGGCATCCGGGACAGGGTCCGGTGAGCAGTTCTTC
few . TRBJ1-6 TRBV7-8 CASSLNSDSYNSPLHF TGTGCCAGCAGCTTGAATAGCGACTCCTATAATTCACCCCTCCACTTT
. TRBD1 TRBJ2-4 TRBV9 CASSVGQGVIQYF TGTGCCAGCAGCGTCGGACAGGGGGTCATTCAGTACTTC
. TRBD1 TRBJ2-1 TRBV19 CASSIRDRVFDNEQFF TGTGCCAGTAGTATAAGGGACAGAGTTTTTGACAATGAGCAGTTCTTC
. TRBD1 TRBJ2-3 TRBV9 CASSAEGAVRDTQYF TGTGCCAGCAGCGCCGAGGGGGCGGTCAGGGATACGCAGTATTTT
. . TRBJ1-4 TRBV6-5 CASSYGGGNEKLFF TGTGCCAGCAGTTACGGGGGGGGAAATGAAAAACTGTTTTTT
. . TRBJ2-5 TRBV14 CASSLGRDRYQETQYF TGTGCCAGCAGCCTTGGGAGAGACCGTTACCAAGAGACCCAGTACTTC
. TRBD1 TRBJ2-3 TRBV6-1 CASSRDRVVTDTQYF TGTGCCAGCAGTCGCGACAGGGTTGTAACAGATACGCAGTATTTT
. . TRBJ2-3 TRBV7-2 CASSLEGRGPDTQYF TGTGCCAGCAGCTTAGAGGGCAGGGGTCCAGATACGCAGTATTTT
few . TRBJ1-3 TRBV7-8 CASSLAGGGSTGNTIYF TGTGCCAGCAGCTTAGCCGGAGGTGGCAGTACTGGAAACACCATATATTTT
. TRBD2 TRBJ2-2 TRBV11-2 CASSHRTSGGATWELFF TGTGCCAGCAGCCACAGGACTAGCGGGGGGGCCACCTGGGAGCTGTTTTTT
. TRBD2 TRBJ2-1 TRBV4-1 CASSQEGGGANEQFF TGCGCCAGCAGCCAAGAGGGCGGGGGGGCGAATGAGCAGTTCTTC
. . TRBJ1-1 TRBV6-5 CASSYSAARLLFF TGTGCCAGCAGTTACTCGGCGGCCCGGTTGCTTTTCTTT
. TRBD2 TRBJ2-3 TRBV29-1 CSVGGGASFGDTDTQYF TGCAGCGTTGGCGGGGGGGCGTCCTTTGGGGACACAGATACGCAGTATTTT
. TRBD1 TRBJ2-6 TRBV7-9 CASSPPGTGRSGANVLTF TGTGCCAGCAGCCCACCCGGGACAGGGAGGTCTGGGGCCAACGTCCTGACTTTC
. . TRBJ2-2 TRBV11-2 CASSLDVYGSNTGELFF TGTGCCAGCAGCTTAGATGTTTATGGCTCGAACACCGGGGAGCTGTTTTTT
. TRBD1 TRBJ2-7 TRBV5-5 CASSLAARQGYEQYF TGTGCCAGCAGCTTGGCCGCGAGACAGGGCTACGAGCAGTACTTC
. . TRBJ1-2 TRBV25-1 CASSRQVNTF TGTGCCAGCAGTAGACAGGTAAACACCTTC
. TRBD1 TRBJ1-5 TRBV6-6 CASRQDRGGNQPQHF TGTGCCAGCAGACAGGACAGGGGAGGCAATCAGCCCCAGCATTTT
. . TRBJ1-1 TRBV6-5 CASSWEEGYTEAFF TGTGCCAGCAGTTGGGAGGAGGGTTACACTGAAGCTTTCTTT
. . TRBJ2-7 TRBV4-3 CASSQDRTASEQYF TGCGCCAGCAGCCAAGATAGGACAGCGAGCGAGCAGTACTTC